This entry lists 19 T cell receptor beta chains sequenced from one sample in a study of OX40 agonist ivuxolimab in advanced cancers. Generated by immunoSEQ multiplex PCR, the TCRdb table keeps only in-frame clones and is missing some. Of about 82,000 clones listed, over 65% are singletons. Sample: CD4+ or CD8+ T cells sorted from blood, taken in a trial of the OX40 agonist ivuxolimab. The source of these receptors is an adult with an advanced solid tumor such as melanoma, head and neck, liver or kidney cancer.

The rearrangement uses TRBV5-1 and TRBJ2-5, with a tentative D call TRBD1 (6 bases). Gene TRBJ2-7 matches the end of the DNA better, so the J call may be wrong. This CDR3 has 15 amino acids. The germline V gene encodes CDR1 SGHRS and CDR2 YFSETQ. CDR3 residues: CASSQGTSNTYEQYF. The DNA of the CDR3 is TGCGCCAGCAGCCAAGGGACATCAAATACCTACGAGCAGTACTTC.

This clone was seen only once. The chain joins TRBV6-6 to TRBJ2-7; D possibly corresponds to TRBD2 (6 bases). The germline V and J ends were trimmed by 0 bases and 1 base, with 10 bases remaining between them. This CDR3 contains 15 residues. Germline V lookup: CDR1 MNHNY, CDR2 SVGAGI (reference sequence). In DNA, the CDR3 is TGTGCCAGCAGTTACTCGACGGCGGGGTCCTACGAGCAGTACTTC. Its protein is CASSYSTAGSYEQYF.

The chain is built from TRBV21-1 and TRBJ1-4. TRBV21-1 is a pseudogene segment. The CDR3 is 14 amino acids. The CDR3 spells CASSKREGEEKLFF. The CDR3 coding sequence is TGTGCCAGCAGCAAGAGGGAGGGGGAGGAAAAACTGTTTTTT.

The rearrangement uses TRBV21-1 and TRBJ2-5; no DNA check was done on the table's D call, TRBD1. TRBV21-1 is listed as a pseudogene. The CDR3 is made up of 16 amino acids. CDR3 in amino acids: CASDHPVDRTQETQYF. The CDR3 DNA reads TGTGCCAGCGATCACCCGGTCGACAGGACTCAAGAGACCCAGTACTTC.

This rearrangement joins TRBV5-6 to TRBJ1-1, with D perhaps TRBD1 (5 bases). The germline V gene has CDR1 SGHDT and CDR2 YYEEEE. CDR3 length: 13 residues. V gave up 4 bases and J gave up 5 bases, with 12 bases separating them. CDR3 protein: CASSPGTGTEAFF. CDR3 coding DNA: TGTGCCAGCAGCCCTGGGACGGGTACTGAAGCTTTCTTT.

This chain connects TRBV4-3 to TRBJ1-6; D not resolved. The CDR3 is 15 amino acids. The germline V gene has CDR1 LGHNA and CDR2 YSLEER. V shed 0 bases and J shed 10 bases, with 13 bases lying between them. CDR3 residues: CASSQEPANWSPLHF. DNA for the CDR3: TGCGCCAGCAGCCAAGAACCAGCCAATTGGTCACCCCTCCACTTT.

This chain uses TRBV11-2 with TRBJ2-7; 10 bases map to TRBD2. Germline loops: CDR1 SGHAT, CDR2 FQNNGV. V gave up 6 bases and J gave up 1 base; unmatched junction bases: 6. The CDR3 sequence is 15 residues long. CDR3 in amino acids: CASSFSGGPSYEQYF. CDR3 nucleotide sequence: TGTGCCAGCAGTTTTAGCGGGGGGCCTTCCTACGAGCAGTACTTC.

This clone occurred once. V is TRBV10-3 and J is TRBJ2-7; 13 bases are a match to TRBD2. This CDR3 contains 14 residues. The germline V gene encodes CDR1 ENHRY and CDR2 SYGVKD. Germline trimming cut 6 bases from V and 6 bases from J; bases unmatched to any gene: 5. The CDR3 loop is CAIRPGTSGAEQYF. The CDR3, as DNA: TGTGCCATCAGGCCCGGGACTAGCGGGGCCGAGCAGTACTTC.

The V and J genes are TRBV23-1 and TRBJ2-1; the match to TRBD1 covers 8 bases. Being an ORF, TRBV23-1 has a function that is uncertain. This CDR3 region has 14 residues. V lost 10 bases to trimming and J lost 0 bases; unmatched junction nucleotides: 5. The CDR3 loop is CATGQGCSYNEQFF. For the CDR3, the DNA is TGCGCCACCGGACAGGGTTGCTCCTACAATGAGCAGTTCTTC.

This chain connects TRBV19 to TRBJ2-7; 14 nucleotides agree with TRBD2. Germline loops: CDR1 LNHDA, CDR2 SQIVND (reference sequence). V shed 9 bases, J shed 5 bases, and the junction held 3 bases outside the gene matches. This CDR3 is 13 amino acids long. The CDR3 here is CASGLAGGHEQYF. The CDR3 bases are TGTGCCAGCGGACTAGCGGGGGGCCACGAGCAGTACTTC. Complete variable domain (other parts from reference TRBV19 and TRBJ2-7): DGGITQSPKYLFRKEGQNVTLSCEQNLNHDAMYWYRQDPGQGLRLIYYSQIVNDFQKGDIAEGYSVSREKKESFPLTVTSAQKNPTAFYLCASGLAGGHEQYFGPGTRLTVT.

This chain links TRBV19 with TRBJ2-1, with TRBD1 as a possible D gene (6 bases). V was cut by 4 bases and J by 1 base, with 11 bases left in between. Germline CDR1 reads LNHDA; CDR2 reads SQIVND (reference sequence). This CDR3 has 15 amino acids. This CDR3 is CASSSQGRSYNEQFF. CDR3 in DNA: TGTGCCAGTAGTAGCCAGGGGCGGTCCTACAATGAGCAGTTCTTC.

This clone is a singleton in its sample. As DNA, the CDR3 is TGTGCTAGTGGTCCTGGACAGTTTAGTGAAAAACTGTTTTTT. As protein: CASGPGQFSEKLFF. The V call is TRBV12-5, the J call TRBJ1-4; weak D call: TRBD1 (6 bases). Trimming left V 5 bases short and J 7 bases short, with 14 bases between. This CDR3 has 14 residues. The germline V gene has CDR1 LGHNT and CDR2 FRNRAP.

Worth noting for this clone: One end of the junction varies from germline; a read error may be responsible. V gene TRBV7-7 combines with J gene TRBJ2-2, with D unresolved. The CDR3 consists of 15 residues. Germline loops: CDR1 SSHAT, CDR2 FNYEAQ (reference sequence). The CDR3 region has the DNA TGTGCTAGCAGCCCAGGCATGGGATCCAACGGGGAGCTGTTTTTT. It yields the protein CASSPGMGSNGELFF.

The J gene is TRBJ2-6, the V gene TRBV7-8; the match to TRBD1 covers 11 bases. CDR3 length: 18 residues. V lost 5 bases and J lost 1; bases outside the gene matches: 7. Germline V gene sequence: CDR1 SGHVS, CDR2 FQNEAQ. Here the CDR3 reads CASSPRTGGASGANVLTF. The CDR3 bases are TGTGCCAGCAGCCCCAGGACAGGGGGCGCGTCTGGGGCCAACGTCCTGACTTTC.

The V gene is TRBV7-2, the J gene TRBJ1-6; D is unresolved. Per germline, CDR1 SGHTA and CDR2 FQGNSA. V lost 7 bases and J lost 0, with 16 bases in between. The CDR3 contains 17 residues. As DNA, the CDR3 is TGTGCCAGCACGCCATGGGAGGTCAGCTCCTATAATTCACCCCTCCACTTT. This codes for CASTPWEVSSYNSPLHF.

This chain connects TRBV6-5 to TRBJ1-1, with 7 bases aligning to TRBD1. Germline assignment: CDR1 MNHEY and CDR2 SVGAGI. Trimming at V came to 0 bases and at J to 0 bases, leaving 1 base not matched to a gene. The CDR3 covers 15 residues. The CDR3 DNA is TGTGCCAGCAGTTACTCCGGGACAGTGAACACTGAAGCTTTCTTT. It specifies CASSYSGTVNTEAFF.

CDR3: CASSQVTGGGSPLHF. The CDR3 nucleotides are TGTGCCAGCAGCCAAGTGACAGGGGGGGGTTCACCCCTCCACTTT. The V gene is TRBV14, the J gene TRBJ1-6, with 9 bases aligning to TRBD1. J gave up 9 bases and V 1 base, and 4 bases lay outside the gene matches. The CDR3 spans 15 residues. Germline lookup yields CDR1 SGHDN and CDR2 FVKESK.

The chain recombines TRBV5-5 with TRBJ1-1; D gene uncertain. V lost 2 bases and J 4 bases, leaving 15 bases between the germline ends. Germline V gives CDR1 SGHKS, CDR2 YYEKEE (reference sequence). This CDR3 contains 15 residues. CDR3 in amino acids: CASSLSPSESTEAFF. Written as DNA, the CDR3 is TGTGCCAGCAGCTTATCCCCGTCGGAAAGCACTGAAGCTTTCTTT. The full variable domain, completed using reference TRBV5-5 and TRBJ1-1, is DAGVTQSPTHLIKTRGQQVTLRCSPISGHKSVSWYQQVLGQGPQFIFQYYEKEERGRGNFPDRFSARQFPNYSSELNVNALLLGDSALYLCASSLSPSESTEAFFGQGTRLTVV.

The chain employs TRBV9 and TRBJ2-5, with D maybe TRBD1 (6 bases). The CDR3 is 14 amino acids. V was pared by 4 bases and J by 5 bases, with 15 bases between. CDR1 and CDR2 from the germline V gene are SGDLS and YYNGEE. CDR3 protein: CASSSPGAEETQYF. The CDR3 DNA reads as TGTGCCAGCAGCTCCCCAGGGGCGGAGGAGACCCAGTACTTC.